The 5 T cell receptor beta chains listed next were all sequenced from one sample in a study of T cell responses to AZD1222 COVID-19 vaccine. The data were produced by immunoSEQ multiplex PCR, yet TCRdb's version contains in-frame clones alone and is incomplete. This sample has 110,000 or so clones, with around 87% found just once. The starting material was peripheral blood, obtained on day 0 of AZD1222 vaccination. These receptors originate from an adult in good health.

This rearrangement joins TRBV9 to TRBJ1-3; the D gene is possibly TRBD1 (5 bases). Germline lookup yields CDR1 SGDLS and CDR2 YYNGEE. V was shortened by 3 bases and J by 2 bases, with 9 bases between the two germline ends. The CDR3 totals 14 residues. The CDR3 sequence is CASSGGTAGNTIYF. In DNA form, the CDR3 reads TGTGCCAGCAGCGGGGGGACCGCTGGAAACACCATATATTTT.

The chain carries TRBV24-1 and TRBJ2-3, with 11 bases lining up with TRBD2. Germline-derived CDR1 and CDR2 are KGHDR and SFDVKD. The V and J ends lost 4 bases and 3 bases, in that order; junction bases with no gene match: 8. This CDR3 is built from 17 residues. CDR3 DNA sequence: TGTGCCACCAGTGACCCCGCGACTAGCGGGGAAACAGATACGCAGTATTTT. Translation: CATSDPATSGETDTQYF.

The V gene is TRBV19, the J gene TRBJ1-5; D is unclear. The V gene's germline CDR1 is LNHDA and CDR2 SQIVND (reference sequence). V was pared by 5 bases and J by 2 bases, with 16 bases between. The CDR3 contains 16 residues. The CDR3 sequence is CASSPTSRTGNQPQHF. The CDR3 bases are TGTGCCAGTAGTCCGACGTCGAGGACCGGCAATCAGCCCCAGCATTTT.

This chain uses TRBV6-5 with TRBJ2-1; 7 nucleotides align to TRBD1. From germline, CDR1 is MNHEY and CDR2 SVGAGI. This CDR3 contains 14 residues. V was clipped by 6 bases and J by 4 bases; unmatched bases: 6. CDR3 in DNA: TGTGCCAGCAGCCCCCGGGACAGATACAATGAGCAGTTCTTC. It is translated as CASSPRDRYNEQFF.

This clone came up a few times. The chain has TRBV19 and TRBJ1-2; D gene uncertain. Trimming removed 7 bases from V and 8 bases from J, with 17 bases in between. Germline V gene sequence: CDR1 LNHDA, CDR2 SQIVND (reference sequence). This CDR3 region has 13 residues. This CDR3 reads CASTIGILYGYTF. CDR3 nucleotides: TGTGCCAGTACGATCGGGATTCTTTACGGCTACACCTTC.